The sequence of this TCR beta chain was determined in a study of blood T cell repertoires in COVID-19. The CDR3 loop spans 13 amino acids. Germline lookup yields CDR1 MNHEY and CDR2 SVGAGI. Trimming took off 6 bases at V and 6 bases at J, with 14 bases between the two ends. As originally analysed: Scientists estimated how many nucleated cells there were by amplifying reference gene primers. Sequenced by immunoSEQ multiplex PCR; TCRdb stores in-frame clones only, minus some. V and J calls plus clone size are reproduced from that table; the DNA served to infer D and trimming. The sample lists about 300,000 clones, about 89% seen once, with approximately 1.4% in the top ten.

The chain couples TRBV6-5 to TRBJ1-1; possibly TRBD1 for D (6 bases). The TCR sequence derives from a woman aged 40 to 50 who had recovered from COVID-19. Specimen: peripheral blood. CDR3 in DNA: TGTGCCAGCAGAAAAGGTGGACAGCCTGAAGCTTTCTTT. Protein sequence: CASRKGGQPEAFF.